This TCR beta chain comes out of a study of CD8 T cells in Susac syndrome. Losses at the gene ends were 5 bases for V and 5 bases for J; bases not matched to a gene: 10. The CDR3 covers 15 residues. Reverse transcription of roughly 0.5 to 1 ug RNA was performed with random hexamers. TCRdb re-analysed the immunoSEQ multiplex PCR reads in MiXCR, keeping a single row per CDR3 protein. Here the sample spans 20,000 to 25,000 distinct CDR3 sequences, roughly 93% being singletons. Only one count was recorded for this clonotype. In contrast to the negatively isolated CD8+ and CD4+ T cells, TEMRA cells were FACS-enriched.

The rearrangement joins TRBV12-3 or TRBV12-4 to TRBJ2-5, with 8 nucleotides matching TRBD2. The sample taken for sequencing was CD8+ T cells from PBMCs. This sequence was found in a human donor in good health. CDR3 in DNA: TGTGCCAGCAGTCCCGGTGATAGCGGGGACGAGACCCAGTACTTC. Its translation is CASSPGDSGDETQYF.